Following are 10 T cell receptor beta chains from one sample sequenced in a study of vaccination and CD4 T cells after COVID-19. The antigens of these receptors remain unknown. Oncomine TCR Beta short-read sequencing was applied to DNA from cultured CD4+ T cells. TCRdb used MiXCR to reprocess the PCR reads, holding one entry per CDR3 protein. The data contain about 20,000 distinct CDR3 sequences, 45% to 70% of them singletons. Treatment meaning: approximately 11-day PBMC culture with coronavirus spike peptide pools or control peptides (ViraFEST assay). Sequenced: CD4+ T cells from blood, cultured in vitro. These TCRs come from a human donor who had recovered from COVID-19.

This clonotype was observed a handful of times. This chain connects TRBV2 to TRBJ1-2; D unclear. This CDR3 has 11 residues. The V gene lost 6 bases and the J gene lost 8 bases, with 10 bases spanning the gap. CDR1 and CDR2 from the germline V gene are SNHLY and FYNNEI. CDR3 coding DNA: TGTGCCAGCAGGTACGCACTCGGCTACACCTTC. Amino acid sequence: CASRYALGYTF.

This clonotype occurred a few times. The chain carries TRBV7-9 and TRBJ1-5, with no clear D. V lost 5 bases and J lost 3, with 20 bases in between. The germline gives CDR1 SEHNR, CDR2 FQNEAQ (reference sequence). The CDR3 sequence is 17 residues long. CDR3 DNA sequence: TGTGCCAGCAGCCCTAGAGTTGATCGGGATTACAATCAGCCCCAGCATTTT. It specifies CASSPRVDRDYNQPQHF.

The CDR3 DNA reads TGTGCCAGCAGTAGGGTTGCTAACTATGGCTACACCTTC. Translated: CASSRVANYGYTF. The V and J genes are TRBV2 and TRBJ1-2; D uncertain. The CDR3 consists of 13 residues. Germline lookup yields CDR1 SNHLY and CDR2 FYNNEI. The V end lost 5 bases, the J end lost 0 bases, and 7 bases lay between the germline ends. Combining the CDR3 with reference TRBV2 and TRBJ1-2 gives the whole variable domain EPEVTQTPSHQVTQMGQEVILRCVPISNHLYFYWYRQILGQKVEFLVSFYNNEISEKSEIFDDQFSVERPDGSNFTLKIRSTKLEDSAMYFCASSRVANYGYTFGSGTRLTVV.

There are a few counts of this clonotype. This chain links TRBV20-1 with TRBJ1-6; TRBD1 might be the D (5 bases). This CDR3 contains 13 residues. Trimming took off 5 bases at V and 0 bases at J, with 5 bases between the two ends. Looked up from germline, CDR1 is DFQATT and CDR2 is SNEGSKA (reference sequence). CDR3 nucleotide sequence: TGCAGTGCTGACAGCTCCTATAATTCACCCCTCCACTTT. This translates into CSADSSYNSPLHF.

There are a few counts of this clonotype. The V gene is TRBV7-3, the J gene TRBJ2-1; D uncertain. Trimming pared 2 bases from V and 9 bases from J, leaving 11 bases between. CDR1 SGHTA and CDR2 FQGTGA come from the germline V gene. CDR3 length equals 13 residues. The CDR3 loop reads CASSLLSESEQFF. CDR3 bases: TGTGCCAGCAGCTTATTATCTGAAAGTGAGCAGTTCTTC.

The chain employs TRBV20-1 and TRBJ1-1; the D gene is possibly TRBD1 (6 bases). Trimming stripped 0 bases from V and 5 bases from J, with 13 bases between. Germline-derived CDR1 and CDR2 are DFQATT and SNEGSKA (reference sequence). The CDR3 is 14 amino acids. The chain's CDR3 is CSAREGGPRTEAFF. DNA of the CDR3: TGCAGTGCTAGAGAAGGGGGGCCGAGGACTGAAGCTTTCTTT.

V gene TRBV11-2 combines with J gene TRBJ2-5; D ambiguous. Germline V gives CDR1 SGHAT, CDR2 FQNNGV. CDR3 length: 13 amino acids. V lost 3 bases and J 5 bases, leaving 10 bases between the germline ends. The CDR3 here is CASSFGVQETQYF. The CDR3, as DNA: TGTGCCAGCAGCTTTGGGGTGCAGGAGACCCAGTACTTC.

The chain joins TRBV20-1 to TRBJ2-3; D might be TRBD2 (7 bases). V was pared by 6 bases and J by 4 bases, with 20 bases between. The germline V gene encodes CDR1 DFQATT and CDR2 SNEGSKA (reference sequence). There are 15 residues in the CDR3. CDR3 sequence: CSAKSVGGGADTQYF. The CDR3 DNA reads TGCAGTGCGAAGTCTGTGGGGGGGGGCGCAGATACGCAGTATTTT.

This chain joins TRBV25-1 and TRBJ2-1; TRBD2 matches at 10 bases. CDR3 length equals 16 residues. Losses at the gene ends were 3 bases for V and 6 bases for J; bases not matched to a gene: 8. Germline CDR1 is MGHDK and CDR2 is SYGVNS. The CDR3 spells CASSDRGTSGTNEQFF. The CDR3 region has the DNA TGTGCCAGCAGTGATCGTGGCACTAGCGGGACCAATGAGCAGTTCTTC.

This clonotype was observed a few times. The chain couples TRBV19 to TRBJ2-7, with D unresolved. Germline V gives CDR1 LNHDA, CDR2 SQIVND (reference sequence). The CDR3 loop spans 14 amino acids. V lost 8 bases to trimming and J lost 2 bases, with 16 bases between them. CDR3 sequence: CASSTRFLTYEQYF. In DNA, the CDR3 is TGTGCCAGTTCAACCCGGTTCCTAACCTACGAGCAGTACTTC.